These T cell receptor beta chains were read from a single sample in a study of circulating CD8 cells and anti-PD-1 response in melanoma. TCRdb reprocessed the reads via MiXCR and lists one record per CDR3 protein. Of about a thousand distinct CDR3 sequences in the sample, 9.4% are singletons; the top ten hold about 52%. Material: CD8+ T cells from PBMCs, obtained at baseline or after one month of anti-PD-1 therapy (not recorded which). These receptor sequences come from a human donor with melanoma. The CDR3 runs from the conserved cysteine through the conserved F or W. The order of the fields is CDR3 protein, CDR3 DNA, V gene, D gene, J gene, clone size. D genes are given only for firm matches. Clone size appears in some rows only: once, few, many, or a class for an expanded clone.

CDR3aa: CSVRGFSYEQYF; CDR3nt: TGCAGCGTTCGGGGCTTCTCCTACGAGCAGTACTTC; v_gene: TRBV29-1; d_gene: NA; j_gene: TRBJ2-7; abundance: medium-sized
CDR3aa: CASTLALSTDTQYF; CDR3nt: TGTGCCAGCACCCTAGCGTTAAGCACAGATACGCAGTATTTT; v_gene: TRBV28; d_gene: NA; j_gene: TRBJ2-3; abundance: NA
CDR3aa: CASSFGGFVTEAFF; CDR3nt: TGTGCCAGCAGTTTTGGGGGGTTTGTCACTGAAGCTTTCTTT; v_gene: TRBV27; d_gene: NA; j_gene: TRBJ1-1; abundance: large
CDR3aa: CASSLDGSSYNEQFF; CDR3nt: TGTGCCAGCAGTTTAGACGGAAGCTCCTACAATGAGCAGTTCTTC; v_gene: TRBV27; d_gene: NA; j_gene: TRBJ2-1; abundance: large
CDR3aa: CAISDWGVNTEAFF; CDR3nt: TGTGCCATCAGTGATTGGGGGGTGAACACTGAAGCTTTCTTT; v_gene: TRBV10-3; d_gene: NA; j_gene: TRBJ1-1; abundance: NA
CDR3aa: CASSLTSGGIYEQYF; CDR3nt: TGTGCCAGCAGCTTAACAAGCGGAGGCATCTACGAGCAGTACTTC; v_gene: TRBV7-2; d_gene: NA; j_gene: TRBJ2-7; abundance: NA
CDR3aa: CSVGEAGFGQTDTQYF; CDR3nt: TGCAGCGTTGGGGAAGCTGGCTTCGGGCAAACAGATACGCAGTATTTT; v_gene: TRBV29-1; d_gene: NA; j_gene: TRBJ2-3; abundance: medium-sized
CDR3aa: CASASGSGAHEQFF; CDR3nt: TGTGCCAGCGCTAGCGGGAGTGGGGCGCATGAGCAGTTCTTC; v_gene: TRBV28; d_gene: TRBD2; j_gene: TRBJ2-1; abundance: NA
CDR3aa: CASSYSIWTEAFF; CDR3nt: TGTGCCAGCAGTTACTCGATCTGGACTGAAGCTTTCTTT; v_gene: TRBV6-2/TRBV6-3; d_gene: NA; j_gene: TRBJ1-1; abundance: medium-sized
CDR3aa: CASSLGLAGADQETQYF; CDR3nt: TGTGCCAGCAGCTTAGGGCTAGCGGGGGCGGACCAAGAGACCCAGTACTTC; v_gene: TRBV7-2; d_gene: TRBD2; j_gene: TRBJ2-5; abundance: medium-sized
CDR3aa: CASSKGLAYEQYF; CDR3nt: TGTGCCAGCAGCAAAGGATTAGCCTACGAGCAGTACTTC; v_gene: TRBV21-1; d_gene: NA; j_gene: TRBJ2-7; abundance: medium-sized
CDR3aa: CASSLKSARSLNTEAFF; CDR3nt: TGTGCCAGCAGCCTGAAATCGGCCCGCTCCCTGAACACTGAAGCTTTCTTT; v_gene: TRBV5-6; d_gene: NA; j_gene: TRBJ1-1; abundance: NA
CDR3aa: CASSPWGPSTDTQYF; CDR3nt: TGTGCCAGCAGCCCTTGGGGACCGAGCACAGATACGCAGTATTTT; v_gene: TRBV28; d_gene: NA; j_gene: TRBJ2-3; abundance: medium-sized
CDR3aa: CASSLVPAYEQYF; CDR3nt: TGTGCCAGCAGCTTAGTCCCCGCCTACGAGCAGTACTTC; v_gene: TRBV7-3; d_gene: NA; j_gene: TRBJ2-7; abundance: medium-sized
CDR3aa: CASSWGLSQETQYF; CDR3nt: TGTGCCAGTAGTTGGGGCCTGAGCCAAGAGACCCAGTACTTC; v_gene: TRBV19; d_gene: NA; j_gene: TRBJ2-5; abundance: few
CDR3aa: CASSFDRQGLYGYTF; CDR3nt: TGCGCCAGCAGCTTTGACCGACAGGGGCTCTATGGCTACACCTTC; v_gene: TRBV5-1; d_gene: TRBD1; j_gene: TRBJ1-2; abundance: medium-sized
CDR3aa: CASSAMGRGGPDTQYF; CDR3nt: TGTGCCAGCAGCGCAATGGGACGGGGTGGACCAGATACGCAGTATTTT; v_gene: TRBV2; d_gene: NA; j_gene: TRBJ2-3; abundance: NA
CDR3aa: CSVAGWNTGELFF; CDR3nt: TGCAGCGTAGCGGGGTGGAACACCGGGGAGCTGTTTTTT; v_gene: TRBV29-1; d_gene: TRBD2; j_gene: TRBJ2-2; abundance: medium-sized
CDR3aa: CSVYTQSYEQYF; CDR3nt: TGCAGCGTCTATACCCAGTCCTACGAGCAGTACTTC; v_gene: TRBV29-1; d_gene: NA; j_gene: TRBJ2-7; abundance: medium-sized
CDR3aa: CASSSGTTGEDTQYF; CDR3nt: TGTGCCAGCAGCTCCGGGACTACCGGGGAAGATACGCAGTATTTT; v_gene: TRBV7-2; d_gene: TRBD2; j_gene: TRBJ2-3; abundance: medium-sized
CDR3aa: CASSLSSGVEGYTF; CDR3nt: TGTGCCAGCAGTTTATCGTCGGGGGTGGAGGGCTACACCTTC; v_gene: TRBV27; d_gene: NA; j_gene: TRBJ1-2; abundance: medium-sized
CDR3aa: CASSSTSRGPLGHEQYF; CDR3nt: TGTGCCAGTAGCTCGACTAGCAGGGGGCCCCTAGGCCACGAGCAGTACTTC; v_gene: TRBV19; d_gene: NA; j_gene: TRBJ2-7; abundance: NA
CDR3aa: CASTPDPLTGFIANEKLFF; CDR3nt: TGTGCCAGTACCCCCGACCCGCTGACAGGTTTTATAGCTAATGAAAAACTGTTTTTT; v_gene: TRBV19; d_gene: NA; j_gene: TRBJ1-4; abundance: medium-sized
CDR3aa: CASSPMRGLAGGRDNEQFF; CDR3nt: TGTGCCAGCAGTCCGATGCGGGGACTAGCGGGGGGAAGGGACAATGAGCAGTTCTTC; v_gene: TRBV27; d_gene: TRBD2; j_gene: TRBJ2-1; abundance: medium-sized
CDR3aa: CASSPRGPGELFF; CDR3nt: TGTGCCAGCAGCCCAAGGGGACCCGGGGAGCTGTTTTTT; v_gene: TRBV5-6; d_gene: NA; j_gene: TRBJ2-2; abundance: NA
CDR3aa: CASSSYLKGEQYF; CDR3nt: TGTGCCAGCAGTTCATACCTAAAGGGAGAGCAGTACTTC; v_gene: TRBV12-3/TRBV12-4; d_gene: NA; j_gene: TRBJ2-7; abundance: medium-sized
CDR3aa: CASSIVYGYYEQYF; CDR3nt: TGTGCCAGTAGTATAGTCTACGGATACTACGAGCAGTACTTC; v_gene: TRBV19; d_gene: NA; j_gene: TRBJ2-7; abundance: medium-sized
CDR3aa: CASSHYGLKTPYNSPLHF; CDR3nt: TGTGCCAGCTCACACTACGGATTGAAGACACCTTATAATTCACCCCTCCACTTT; v_gene: TRBV18; d_gene: NA; j_gene: TRBJ1-6; abundance: medium-sized
CDR3aa: CASSFVGTGEDEQYF; CDR3nt: TGTGCCAGCAGCTTCGTGGGGACAGGGGAGGACGAGCAGTACTTC; v_gene: TRBV5-4; d_gene: TRBD1; j_gene: TRBJ2-7; abundance: medium-sized
CDR3aa: CASSQVTQLNTEAFF; CDR3nt: TGCGCCAGCAGCCAAGTAACTCAGTTGAACACTGAAGCTTTCTTT; v_gene: TRBV4-3; d_gene: NA; j_gene: TRBJ1-1; abundance: medium-sized
CDR3aa: CASSERTGKDNQPQHF; CDR3nt: TGTGCCAGCAGTGAACGGACAGGGAAGGACAATCAGCCCCAGCATTTT; v_gene: TRBV28; d_gene: TRBD1; j_gene: TRBJ1-5; abundance: few
CDR3aa: CSVLQGANGYTF; CDR3nt: TGCAGCGTTTTACAGGGGGCGAATGGCTACACCTTC; v_gene: TRBV29-1; d_gene: TRBD1; j_gene: TRBJ1-2; abundance: medium-sized
CDR3aa: CAWEGALGAFF; CDR3nt: TGTGCCTGGGAGGGGGCGCTTGGAGCTTTCTTT; v_gene: TRBV30; d_gene: TRBD1; j_gene: TRBJ1-1; abundance: NA
CDR3aa: CASSLGGLNTDTQYF; CDR3nt: TGTGCCAGCAGCCTAGGGGGACTAAACACAGATACGCAGTATTTT; v_gene: TRBV7-2; d_gene: NA; j_gene: TRBJ2-3; abundance: few
CDR3aa: CASSTYNEQFF; CDR3nt: TGTGCCAGTAGCACATACAATGAGCAGTTCTTC; v_gene: TRBV19; d_gene: NA; j_gene: TRBJ2-1; abundance: medium-sized
CDR3aa: CASSGTGGGTEAFF; CDR3nt: TGTGCCAGTAGCGGGACAGGGGGAGGGACTGAAGCTTTCTTT; v_gene: TRBV19; d_gene: TRBD1; j_gene: TRBJ1-1; abundance: large
CDR3aa: CASSVGGPEYEQYF; CDR3nt: TGTGCCAGCAGCGTCGGGGGGCCCGAATACGAGCAGTACTTC; v_gene: TRBV11-3; d_gene: NA; j_gene: TRBJ2-7; abundance: medium-sized
CDR3aa: CASSQDSALDGAYEQYF; CDR3nt: TGTGCCAGCAGCCAAGACTCGGCCTTGGACGGGGCCTACGAGCAGTACTTC; v_gene: TRBV3-2; d_gene: NA; j_gene: TRBJ2-7; abundance: NA
CDR3aa: CASSEGTVTSGANVLTF; CDR3nt: TGTGCCAGCAGCGAGGGCACAGTGACCTCTGGGGCCAACGTCCTGACTTTC; v_gene: TRBV9; d_gene: NA; j_gene: TRBJ2-6; abundance: few
CDR3aa: CASRDPKNIQYF; CDR3nt: TGTGCCAGTAGGGACCCTAAAAACATTCAGTACTTC; v_gene: TRBV19; d_gene: NA; j_gene: TRBJ2-4; abundance: medium-sized